This T cell receptor beta chain was documented in a study of monozygotic twins with inflammatory bowel disease. The CDR3 totals 15 residues. Germline V gene lookup returns CDR1 SGHTA and CDR2 FQGNSA. Study results and limitations: Healthy co-twins showed greater TCRbeta diversity (inverse Simpson) than IBD patients. The sharing of clonotypes with others was lower in IBD patients than in healthy twins, especially with disease activity.

With the 5' RACE reads reprocessed, TCRdb shows one record per CDR3 protein and no DNA. The specimen's table records about 110,000 distinct CDR3 sequences. Concerning this clonotype itself: The antigen remains unidentified.

Per donor there was one draw, yielding a blood sample of 2.5 ml. The sequence came from a human donor with ulcerative colitis or Crohn's disease, or a healthy co-twin of an affected twin (not recorded which). Specimen: blood. V usage is TRBV7-2 and J usage is TRBJ2-5; TCRdb's assignment of TRBD2 cannot be checked, as there is no DNA. CDR3 sequence reads: CASSPQSGSEETQYF.